This T cell receptor (beta chain) comes out of a study of shared clonotypes between healthy human individuals. The study, taken as a whole, reports: When naive CD4 clonotypes were compared across several donors, about 4.8% were shared. Rarefaction exposed incomplete sorted-subset sequencing despite large depth.

Comments on this clone: What it recognizes is unknown.

The CDR3 totals 16 residues. Trimming shortened V by 4 bases and J by 6 bases, and 22 bases separated the two germline ends. CDR1 is KGHSH and CDR2 is LQKENI in the germline V gene. Replicate PCRs from sorted subsets contained roughly 200 ng DNA, which is 31,000 or so T cell genomes. Only in-frame clones appear in the TCRdb table, and some are missing; sequencing was by immunoSEQ multiplex PCR. The sample shows roughly 2 million clones, 85% to 95% of them seen only once. The V and J genes are TRBV18 and TRBJ2-7, with a possible D match to TRBD2 (8 bases). This receptor was identified in a man between 18 and 29 years old in good health. Sequenced material: naive CD4+ T cells sorted from blood. The sample's subset: CD45RA+ positively selected. The CDR3 region has the DNA TGTGCCAGCTCACGTTTTAGCGGGACAGACTTCGGCGAGCAGTACTTC. Residues: CASSRFSGTDFGEQYF.